Below are 15 T cell receptor beta chains sequenced from a single sample in a study of beta chain features in type 1 diabetes (dated by TCRdb to the late 2010s). Library preparation used the immunoSEQ multiplex PCR assay. The entire amount of isolated RNA was reverse transcribed using the High Capacity cDNA Reverse Transcription Kit, so the sequenced TCRB transcripts were expressed ones. Not all clones reach the TCRdb copy of this immuneACCESS table, which keeps in-frame sequences only. Checked studies attribute under half of the gap to unresolved V genes and leave the rest unexplained. Across this sample there are over 120,000 clones, with just over 9% seen only once. The top ten constitute around 0.68% of the sample. Sequenced: central memory CD4+ T cells from blood. These receptors were taken from a man aged 18 to 35 in good health.

The V call is TRBV7-9, the J call TRBJ1-2; possible D gene TRBD1, 6 bases. The CDR3 is 15 amino acids. Per germline, CDR1 SEHNR and CDR2 FQNEAQ (reference sequence). The germline V and J ends were trimmed by 1 base and 6 bases, with 15 bases remaining between them. CDR3 amino acids: CASSLVSGALDGYTF. CDR3 bases: TGTGCCAGCAGCTTAGTTTCAGGGGCTTTGGATGGCTACACCTTC.

The chain has TRBV30 and TRBJ2-1, with 7 nucleotides matching TRBD1. The J segment lost 0 bases and the V segment lost 3 bases, leaving 5 bases of the junction unmatched. The germline V gene has CDR1 GTSNPN and CDR2 SVGIG (reference sequence). The CDR3 runs to 15 residues. The CDR3 nucleotides read TGTGCCTGGAGCAAGACAGGGATCTCCTACAATGAGCAGTTCTTC. Amino acids: CAWSKTGISYNEQFF.

This clone was observed a handful of times. The chain has TRBV28 and TRBJ2-5, with 7 bases aligning to TRBD1. V was clipped by 5 bases and J by 6 bases; unmatched bases: 3. The CDR3 totals 12 residues. Germline assignment: CDR1 MDHEN and CDR2 SYDVKM. In DNA form, the CDR3 reads TGTGCCAGCAGTGAGGGGGCCAAGACCCAGTACTTC. Translating gives CASSEGAKTQYF.

This clone appeared a few times. The chain couples TRBV4-1 to TRBJ2-5; 7 nucleotides match TRBD1. With 1 base clipped from V and 3 bases from J, the junction kept 8 bases outside the gene matches. This CDR3 has 16 residues. Germline CDR1 and CDR2: MGHRA and YSYEKL. This CDR3 is CASSQVSATGKETQYF. Written as DNA, the CDR3 is TGCGCCAGCAGCCAAGTTAGCGCGACAGGGAAAGAGACCCAGTACTTC.

The V gene is TRBV12-5, the J gene TRBJ2-7, with 7 nucleotides matching TRBD1. Germline CDR1 and CDR2: LGHNT and FRNRAP. CDR3 length equals 14 residues. Unmatched junction bases numbered 6, after V lost 7 bases and J lost 0 bases. The CDR3 loop is CASAKGQSSYEQYF. As DNA, the CDR3 is TGTGCTAGTGCCAAGGGACAGAGCTCCTACGAGCAGTACTTC.

This clone has only a few counts. The chain joins TRBV7-2 to TRBJ2-3; D not resolved. V dropped 1 base and J dropped 6 bases, with 11 bases sitting between them. Germline V gene data show CDR1 as SGHTA and CDR2 as FQGNSA. The CDR3 sequence is 14 residues long. CDR3 residues: CASSLVSGRDTQYF. CDR3 nucleotide sequence: TGTGCCAGCAGCTTAGTGTCAGGCAGGGATACGCAGTATTTT.

The gene calls are TRBV30 and TRBJ2-3; 13 bases are shared with TRBD2. CDR3 length: 19 residues. Germline lookup yields CDR1 GTSNPN and CDR2 SVGIG (reference sequence). The V segment lost 0 bases and the J segment 4 bases; nucleotides outside the gene matches: 13. CDR3 nucleotides: TGTGCCTGGAGTGTTCTAACTAGCGGGGGGGCCTTTCGTCCAGATACGCAGTATTTT. Protein sequence: CAWSVLTSGGAFRPDTQYF.

This clone was observed a few times. This chain links TRBV28 with TRBJ2-2; 7 positions agree with TRBD1. Germline values: CDR1 MDHEN, CDR2 SYDVKM. This CDR3 is 15 amino acids long. V was pared by 3 bases and J by 5 bases, with 6 bases of the junction left unmatched. The DNA of the CDR3 is TGTGCCAGCAGTTTCGTGGACAGGCAGACCGGGGAGCTGTTTTTT. This gives the protein CASSFVDRQTGELFF.

The V and J genes are TRBV29-1 and TRBJ2-5; 7 bases agree with TRBD2. V dropped 0 bases and J dropped 3; count of bases not matched to a gene: 1. The CDR3 spans 13 residues. Looked up from germline, CDR1 is SQVTM and CDR2 is ANQGSEA. The CDR3 DNA reads TGCAGCGTTGAAGATGGGAGGGAAGAGACCCAGTACTTC. Its protein product is CSVEDGREETQYF.

The chain carries TRBV2 and TRBJ1-2, with D possibly matching TRBD1 (6 bases). V was trimmed by 7 bases and J by 0 bases, leaving 12 bases between them. The CDR3 consists of 14 residues. CDR1 is SNHLY and CDR2 is FYNNEI in the germline V gene. In DNA, the CDR3 is TGTGCCAGCATTTTGACAGGAGCTAACTATGGCTACACCTTC. This translates into CASILTGANYGYTF. The whole variable domain, filled in from reference TRBV2 and TRBJ1-2, reads EPEVTQTPSHQVTQMGQEVILRCVPISNHLYFYWYRQILGQKVEFLVSFYNNEISEKSEIFDDQFSVERPDGSNFTLKIRSTKLEDSAMYFCASILTGANYGYTFGSGTRLTVV.

The V gene is TRBV6-6, the J gene TRBJ1-4, with 7 bases fitting TRBD1. After removal of 5 bases from V and 5 bases from J, the junction contained 5 bases not matched to a gene. CDR3 length equals 14 residues. From germline, CDR1 is MNHNY and CDR2 SVGAGI (reference sequence). Written as DNA, the CDR3 is TGTGCCAGCAGTGGACGACAGGGAAATGAAAAACTGTTTTTT. Encoded protein: CASSGRQGNEKLFF.

In this sample, this clone turned up a few times. The chain joins TRBV2 to TRBJ2-1; 12 bases fit TRBD2. The CDR3 has 16 residues. The germline V gene encodes CDR1 SNHLY and CDR2 FYNNEI. V was pared by 5 bases and J by 5 bases, with 7 bases of the junction left unmatched. CDR3 DNA: TGTGCCAGCAGTACCCTCGGACTAGCGGGAAACAATGAGCAGTTCTTC. As protein: CASSTLGLAGNNEQFF.

This clone has more than one count but fewer than ten. The rearrangement links TRBV5-1 to TRBJ2-7; 10 nucleotides agree with TRBD1. V lost 4 bases and J lost 3; bases outside the gene matches: 4. The CDR3 extends over 14 amino acids. Germline V gene sequence: CDR1 SGHRS, CDR2 YFSETQ. CDR3 residues: CASSRTGGVYEQYF. As DNA, the CDR3 is TGCGCCAGCAGCCGGACAGGGGGGGTCTACGAGCAGTACTTC.

The CDR3 region has the DNA TGTGCCAGCAGCTCCTCTCTTAGCACAGATACGCAGTATTTT. It yields the protein CASSSSLSTDTQYF. The V and J genes are TRBV7-6 and TRBJ2-3; D remains ambiguous. The ends were cut back, 4 bases at V and 0 bases at J, with 8 bases in the middle. The CDR3 is 14 residues long. CDR1 is SGHVS and CDR2 is FNYEAQ in the germline V gene.

Details on this clone: This same CDR3 is encoded by further DNA sequences in the sample. The chain combines TRBV5-1 with TRBJ2-1, with D maybe TRBD2 (6 bases). Per germline, CDR1 SGHRS and CDR2 YFSETQ. V lost 1 base to trimming and J lost 3 bases, with 8 bases between them. The CDR3 has 14 residues. The CDR3 spells CASSLRGDYNEQFF. The CDR3 nucleotides are TGCGCCAGCAGCTTGCGCGGGGACTACAATGAGCAGTTCTTC.